Sequencing of this T cell receptor beta chain was carried out in a study of PD-1 blockade in mismatch repair-deficient tumors. Study overall: Patients had about a dozen mismatch repair-deficient cancer types, all previously treated and progressing.

Method: immunoSEQ multiplex PCR; TCRdb's copy keeps in-frame clones and lacks some. The sample holds approximately 79,000 clones, about four fifths seen once. TCRs were sequenced from a few patients responding to pembrolizumab. Germline trimming cut 2 bases from V and 10 bases from J; bases unmatched to any gene: 3. CDR1 and CDR2 (germline): LNHDA, SQIVND (reference sequence). The CDR3 spans 12 residues. J is TRBJ1-1 and V is TRBV19; 8 nucleotides line up with TRBD1. Sequenced material: peripheral blood, taken 44 weeks after starting pembrolizumab. The source is an adult with mismatch repair-deficient cancer. In DNA form, the CDR3 reads TGTGCCAGTAGTATACAACAGGGGGTAGCTTTCTTT. Its protein product is CASSIQQGVAFF. The full variable domain, with the rest looked up from reference TRBV19 and TRBJ1-1, is DGGITQSPKYLFRKEGQNVTLSCEQNLNHDAMYWYRQDPGQGLRLIYYSQIVNDFQKGDIAEGYSVSREKKESFPLTVTSAQKNPTAFYLCASSIQQGVAFFGQGTRLTVV.